Listed below are T cell receptor beta chains from one sample, sequenced in a study of vaccination and CD4 T cells after COVID-19. In TCRdb, the PCR reads were re-called with MiXCR into one record per CDR3 protein. The table includes around 10,000 distinct CDR3 sequences, roughly 65% detected once. Antigens of these TCRs are unknown. Sequenced here: CD4+ T cells from blood, cultured in vitro, sampled before SARS-CoV-2 vaccination. The receptors stem from a human donor who had recovered from COVID-19. Both conserved end residues are part of each CDR3. The D gene is left open where the match is weak. Expanded clones get a size class; other rows say once, few or many, or leave the size out.

J gene,D gene,V gene,clone size,CDR3 protein,CDR3 DNA
TRBJ2-2,NA,TRBV6-4,few,CASSDSTSTGELFF,TGTGCCAGCAGTGACTCGACTAGCACCGGGGAGCTGTTTTTT
TRBJ2-5,NA,TRBV20-1,few,CSADLPGRETQYF,TGCAGTGCTGACCTTCCCGGGAGAGAGACCCAGTACTTC
TRBJ2-1,NA,TRBV24-1,NA,CATSDLTRTGNEQFF,TGTGCCACCAGTGATTTGACTAGGACGGGCAATGAGCAGTTCTTC
TRBJ2-5,NA,TRBV7-2,once,CASSFSLGSRSETQYF,TGTGCCAGCAGCTTTTCATTAGGGAGTCGTTCGGAGACCCAGTACTTC
TRBJ2-1,TRBD2,TRBV20-1,NA,CSARDTWLAASYNEQFF,TGCAGTGCTAGAGATACATGGCTAGCGGCATCCTACAATGAGCAGTTCTTC
TRBJ1-5,NA,TRBV6-1,NA,CASRRKGYSNQPQHF,TGTGCCAGCAGACGGAAGGGGTACAGCAATCAGCCCCAGCATTTT
TRBJ1-1,NA,TRBV2,NA,CASMYRRTEAFF,TGTGCCAGCATGTACAGACGGACTGAAGCTTTCTTT
TRBJ1-3,NA,TRBV7-8,few,CASSLDSHVGNTIYF,TGTGCCAGCAGCTTAGACAGCCACGTCGGAAACACCATATATTTT
TRBJ2-5,NA,TRBV20-1,NA,CSAHRTARETQYF,TGCAGTGCCCATAGGACAGCGCGAGAGACCCAGTACTTC
TRBJ2-7,TRBD2,TRBV27,NA,CASSLSRTSARYYEQYF,TGTGCCAGCAGTTTATCCCGAACTAGCGCGAGATACTACGAGCAGTACTTC
TRBJ2-6,NA,TRBV15,NA,CATSRIRAGATSGANVLTF,TGTGCCACCAGCAGAATAAGAGCCGGGGCGACCTCTGGGGCCAACGTCCTGACTTTC
TRBJ2-7,TRBD2,TRBV20-1,few,CSAMTGLAVMYEQYF,TGCAGTGCTATGACCGGACTAGCGGTGATGTACGAGCAGTACTTC
TRBJ2-7,TRBD2,TRBV28,NA,CASSLGLAGGYEQYF,TGTGCCAGCAGTCTCGGACTAGCGGGAGGTTACGAGCAGTACTTC
TRBJ1-1,NA,TRBV2,NA,CASSRDEDSAFF,TGTGCCAGCAGTAGGGACGAGGATTCAGCTTTCTTT
TRBJ2-2,NA,TRBV11-2,NA,CASSLDRGGELFF,TGTGCCAGCAGCTTAGACCGAGGCGGGGAGCTGTTTTTT
TRBJ2-1,TRBD2,TRBV2,NA,CTSSVGLVSNEQFF,TGTACCAGCAGTGTTGGACTAGTTTCCAATGAGCAGTTCTTC
TRBJ2-3,TRBD2,TRBV19,NA,CASSGVLADNTDTQYF,TGTGCCAGTAGCGGCGTCCTAGCGGACAACACAGATACGCAGTATTTT
TRBJ1-1,NA,TRBV2,NA,CASGLGGSTEAFF,TGTGCCAGCGGACTAGGGGGGAGCACTGAAGCTTTCTTT
TRBJ2-2,NA,TRBV4-1,NA,CASSQEFSLPGELFF,TGCGCCAGCAGCCAAGAGTTCAGTCTCCCCGGGGAGCTGTTTTTT
TRBJ1-2,TRBD1,TRBV20-1,few,CSARVEGANYGYTF,TGCAGTGCTAGAGTTGAGGGGGCAAACTATGGCTACACCTTC
TRBJ1-5,NA,TRBV20-1,NA,CSAIEGGGQPQHF,TGCAGTGCCATAGAGGGGGGAGGACAGCCCCAGCATTTT
TRBJ1-3,NA,TRBV12-3/TRBV12-4,NA,CASSLWGSGSTIYF,TGTGCCAGCAGTTTATGGGGCTCTGGAAGCACCATATATTTT
TRBJ1-2,TRBD1,TRBV5-1,NA,CASSLNRGGNYGYTF,TGCGCCAGCAGCTTGAACAGGGGAGGGAACTATGGCTACACCTTC
TRBJ2-3,NA,TRBV24-1,few,CATSSGRSKGSTDTQYF,TGTGCCACCAGTTCTGGCCGATCCAAGGGCAGCACAGATACGCAGTATTTT
TRBJ2-4,NA,TRBV6-4,NA,CASKFYPCQYF,TGTGCCAGCAAATTCTATCCATGTCAGTACTTC
TRBJ1-2,NA,TRBV20-1,few,CSAPGFQWNYGYTF,TGCAGTGCTCCGGGATTCCAATGGAACTATGGCTACACCTTC
TRBJ1-3,NA,TRBV7-8,few,CASSRRGSGNTIYF,TGTGCCAGCAGCCGGCGGGGCTCTGGAAACACCATATATTTT
TRBJ2-7,NA,TRBV19,once,CASSNIDEQYF,TGTGCCAGTAGTAACATAGACGAGCAGTACTTC
TRBJ2-5,NA,TRBV6-5,NA,CASSYSALQETQYF,TGTGCCAGCAGTTACTCGGCCCTGCAGGAGACCCAGTACTTC
TRBJ1-2,TRBD1,TRBV7-3,NA,CASSWAPDRDGGYTF,TGTGCCAGCAGCTGGGCTCCGGACAGGGATGGTGGCTACACCTTC
TRBJ2-4,NA,TRBV2,few,CASSANLATKNIQYF,TGTGCCAGCAGTGCGAACCTAGCGACCAAAAACATTCAGTACTTC
TRBJ2-7,TRBD1,TRBV7-2,once,CASSLGQNYEQYF,TGTGCCAGCAGCTTGGGACAGAACTACGAGCAGTACTTC
TRBJ2-1,TRBD1,TRBV6-1,NA,CASSEQGASYNEQFF,TGTGCCAGCAGTGAACAGGGGGCATCGTACAATGAGCAGTTCTTC
TRBJ2-2,NA,TRBV7-9,NA,CASMGAPGELFF,TGTGCCAGCATGGGGGCTCCCGGGGAGCTGTTTTTT
TRBJ1-1,NA,TRBV20-1,NA,CSASRATEAFF,TGCAGTGCTAGCCGGGCCACTGAAGCTTTCTTT
TRBJ2-7,NA,TRBV15,few,CATSREYGGLADEQYF,TGTGCCACCAGCAGAGAGTACGGAGGTTTAGCGGACGAGCAGTACTTC
TRBJ1-6,TRBD1,TRBV20-1,few,CSASTPGQASSSYNSPLHF,TGCAGTGCTTCAACCCCGGGACAGGCTTCAAGCTCCTATAATTCACCCCTCCACTTT
TRBJ1-5,NA,TRBV20-1,NA,CSAQQGTDQPQHF,TGCAGTGCTCAACAGGGAACCGATCAGCCCCAGCATTTT
TRBJ2-5,NA,TRBV19,few,CASRRQGGGETQYF,TGTGCCAGTCGCCGACAGGGAGGGGGAGAGACCCAGTACTTC
TRBJ2-1,NA,TRBV9,NA,CVSSVAAGRGDEQFF,TGTGTCAGCAGCGTAGCTGCCGGGAGAGGTGATGAGCAGTTCTTC
TRBJ2-5,TRBD1,TRBV7-3,NA,CASAMFGTGETQYF,TGTGCCAGCGCGATGTTCGGGACAGGGGAGACCCAGTACTTC
TRBJ1-6,TRBD1,TRBV7-2,once,CASSKRPGQGNSPLHF,TGTGCCAGCAGCAAACGACCGGGACAGGGTAATTCACCCCTCCACTTT
TRBJ2-5,NA,TRBV25-1,few,CASSERAPGPVETQYF,TGTGCCAGCAGTGAAAGGGCTCCGGGCCCGGTGGAGACCCAGTACTTC
TRBJ2-1,TRBD2,TRBV20-1,once,CSAAPGTSGHNEQFF,TGCAGTGCTGCCCCCGGGACTAGCGGACACAATGAGCAGTTCTTC
TRBJ2-4,NA,TRBV20-1,once,CSAHGVTGNTKNIQYF,TGCAGTGCCCACGGGGTGACAGGCAACACCAAAAACATTCAGTACTTC
TRBJ2-2,TRBD1,TRBV28,NA,CVSSLRTGAGELFF,TGTGTCAGCAGCCTCCGGACAGGGGCCGGGGAGCTGTTTTTT
TRBJ1-6,NA,TRBV6-1,NA,CASKVGGGNNSPLHF,TGTGCCAGCAAAGTAGGTGGAGGGAATAATTCACCCCTCCACTTT